Shown below are 7 T cell receptor beta chains from a single sample sequenced in a study of shared clonotypes between healthy human individuals. Sequencing was performed with immunoSEQ multiplex PCR; in TCRdb, only in-frame clones are kept and a portion is missing. The repertoire has 2 million to 3 million clones, 93% of them found once; the top ten carry 0.36%. The sample taken for sequencing was naive CD4+ T cells from PBMCs. Subset given: CD45RA+ positively selected. These receptors originate from a man aged 18 to 29 in good health. Some clones in this sample may be carry-over from other donors' samples.

This clone appeared once. V and J are TRBV18 and TRBJ1-3; tentative D call: TRBD1 (6 bases). The CDR3 extends over 18 amino acids. Germline V gives CDR1 KGHSH, CDR2 LQKENI. The V gene lost 5 bases and the J gene lost 0 bases, with 20 bases spanning the gap. In DNA form, the CDR3 reads TGTGCCAGCTCAGCGGACAGTCCTTTGAGGGGCTCTGGAAACACCATATATTTT. Protein: CASSADSPLRGSGNTIYF.

This chain joins TRBV5-6 and TRBJ2-7; weak D call: TRBD2 (5 bases). The CDR3 is 16 amino acids. CDR1 and CDR2 from the germline V gene are SGHDT and YYEEEE. Trimming shortened V by 1 base and J by 2 bases, and 16 bases separated the two germline ends. The CDR3, as DNA: TGTGCCAGCAGCTTGATGGCTCAGCGGCTCACCTACGAGCAGTACTTC. This gives the protein CASSLMAQRLTYEQYF.

For this clone: The same CDR3 can be traced to other DNA sequences in this sample. The chain combines TRBV9 with TRBJ2-5, with D maybe TRBD1 (6 bases). CDR1 and CDR2 from the germline V gene are SGDLS and YYNGEE. Trimming cost V 0 bases and J 1 base, with 7 bases left between them. This CDR3 has 14 residues. CDR3 protein: CASSVGGLQETQYF. The CDR3 DNA reads as TGTGCCAGCAGCGTAGGGGGGCTCCAAGAGACCCAGTACTTC. Full variable domain (remainder filled in from reference TRBV9 and TRBJ2-5): DSGVTQTPKHLITATGQRVTLRCSPRSGDLSVYWYQQSLDQGLQFLIQYYNGEERAKGNILERFSAQQFPDLHSELNLSSLELGDSALYFCASSVGGLQETQYFGPGTRLLVL.

The V and J genes are TRBV4-1 and TRBJ2-7, with TRBD1 matching over 9 bases. The CDR3 covers 15 residues. CDR1 is MGHRA and CDR2 is YSYEKL in the germline V gene. Trimming removed 7 bases from V and 3 bases from J; junction bases left unmatched: 10. CDR3: CASTPFGTGNYEQYF. The CDR3 DNA follows: TGCGCCAGCACCCCGTTCGGGACAGGGAACTACGAGCAGTACTTC.

The rearrangement uses TRBV7-6 and TRBJ2-7; no clear D. There are 13 residues in the CDR3. Germline loops: CDR1 SGHVS, CDR2 FNYEAQ. The V end lost 5 bases, the J end lost 0 bases, and 8 bases lay between the germline ends. CDR3: CASSLTASYEQYF. The CDR3, as DNA: TGTGCCAGCAGCCTGACGGCCTCCTACGAGCAGTACTTC. The full variable domain, its missing parts supplied by reference TRBV7-6 and TRBJ2-7, is GAGVSQSPRYKVTKRGQDVALRCDPISGHVSLYWYRQALGQGPEFLTYFNYEAQQDKSGLPNDRFSAERPEGSISTLTIQRTEQRDSAMYRCASSLTASYEQYFGPGTRLTVT.

The rearrangement links TRBV7-2 to TRBJ2-5; 10 nucleotides match TRBD2. This CDR3 has 15 amino acids. V shed 4 bases and J 5 bases; nucleotides not matched to a gene: 7. CDR1 is SGHTA and CDR2 is FQGNSA in the germline V gene. DNA of the CDR3: TGTGCCAGCAGCTCGACCGGGACTAGCGCCGAGACCCAGTACTTC. Its translation is CASSSTGTSAETQYF. Variable domain in full (rest from reference TRBV7-2 and TRBJ2-5): GAGVSQSPSNKVTEKGKDVELRCDPISGHTALYWYRQSLGQGLEFLIYFQGNSAPDKSGLPSDRFSAERTGGSVSTLTIQRTQQEDSAVYLCASSSTGTSAETQYFGPGTRLLVL.

The chain carries TRBV15 and TRBJ1-1; D is possibly TRBD1 (5 bases). The V gene lost 10 bases and the J gene lost 1 base, with 10 bases spanning the gap. This CDR3 spans 12 amino acids. Germline loops: CDR1 LNHNV, CDR2 YYDKDF (reference sequence). CDR3 DNA: TGTGCCATAGGACAACCGAACACTGAAGCTTTCTTT. It encodes CAIGQPNTEAFF.